This T cell receptor (beta chain) stems from a study of cytomegalovirus exposure and HLA in healthy donors. Study background: A later analysis reported the same platform for the 90 to 150 validation repertoires and the 666 first-cohort repertoires.

Sequenced by immunoSEQ multiplex PCR; TCRdb stores in-frame clones only, minus some. The sample includes some 140,000 clones, approximately 86% seen only once; the top ten take under 25%. The study's findings and limits: Usually a TCR sequence was rare, but some public TCRs were found in many donors.

This clone appeared once. Its antigen is unidentified. Germline V gene sequence: CDR1 MNHNS, CDR2 SASEGT. CDR3 length equals 14 residues. Trimming shortened V by 5 bases and J by 2 bases, and 9 bases separated the two germline ends. This TCR came from a man aged 18-30 years in good health and CMV-seropositive. The genes are TRBV6-1 and TRBJ1-4; no clear D. Sequencing input: PBMCs. The CDR3 region has the DNA TGTGCCAGCAGTCCCGCCGGGACTAATGAAAAACTGTTTTTT. This encodes CASSPAGTNEKLFF.